This is a list of T cell receptor beta chains from one sample in a study of CD8+ T cells in alopecia areata. Sequencing used immunoSEQ multiplex PCR; TCRdb keeps in-frame clones, though not all of them. This table holds 200,000 or so clones, under 40% found once. The sample here was CD4+ T cells sorted from blood, taken at approximately week 30, from a patient treated with tofacitinib. These receptor sequences come from a human donor with alopecia areata. Each CDR3 is given with its conserved first and last residue. Clone size appears in some rows only: once, few, many, or a class for an expanded clone.

>TRBJ1-1|TRBV7-2|few
CASSLAYGQISEAFF
>TRBJ1-2|TRBV14|once
CASSQGATGYTF
>TRBJ2-4|TRBV6-1|.
CASKGLAKNIQYF
>TRBJ1-2|TRBV27|.
CASRRDTANYGYTF
>TRBJ1-6|TRBV9|.
CASSVGGGHSPLHF
>TRBJ2-1|TRBV11-2|.
CASSSLRGQAMHEQFF
>TRBJ1-6|TRBV5-1|once
CASRGQNNSPLHF
>TRBJ2-1|TRBV11-2|few
CASSTQTGQGSYNEQFF
>TRBJ1-4|TRBV5-6|.
CASSFGQGAEGEKLFF
>TRBJ2-7|TRBV29-1|.
CSVEWGGGYEQYF
>TRBJ1-1|TRBV19|.
CASQTGGLGNTEAFF
>TRBJ1-4|TRBV7-9|many
CASSLGGGLVEKLFF